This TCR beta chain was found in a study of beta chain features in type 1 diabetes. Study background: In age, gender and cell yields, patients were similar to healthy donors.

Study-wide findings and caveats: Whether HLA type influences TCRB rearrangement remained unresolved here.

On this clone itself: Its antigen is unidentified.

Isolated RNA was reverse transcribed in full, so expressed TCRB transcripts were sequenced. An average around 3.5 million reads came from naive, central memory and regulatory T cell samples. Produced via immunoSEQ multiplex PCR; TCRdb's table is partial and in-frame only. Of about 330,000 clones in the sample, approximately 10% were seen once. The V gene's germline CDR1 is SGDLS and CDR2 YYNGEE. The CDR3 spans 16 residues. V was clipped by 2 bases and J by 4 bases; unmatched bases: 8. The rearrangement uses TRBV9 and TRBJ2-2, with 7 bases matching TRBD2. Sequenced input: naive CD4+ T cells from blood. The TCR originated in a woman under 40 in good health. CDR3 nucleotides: TGTGCCAGCAGCGTTTATGGACTAGGGTTCACCGGGGAGCTGTTTTTT. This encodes CASSVYGLGFTGELFF.